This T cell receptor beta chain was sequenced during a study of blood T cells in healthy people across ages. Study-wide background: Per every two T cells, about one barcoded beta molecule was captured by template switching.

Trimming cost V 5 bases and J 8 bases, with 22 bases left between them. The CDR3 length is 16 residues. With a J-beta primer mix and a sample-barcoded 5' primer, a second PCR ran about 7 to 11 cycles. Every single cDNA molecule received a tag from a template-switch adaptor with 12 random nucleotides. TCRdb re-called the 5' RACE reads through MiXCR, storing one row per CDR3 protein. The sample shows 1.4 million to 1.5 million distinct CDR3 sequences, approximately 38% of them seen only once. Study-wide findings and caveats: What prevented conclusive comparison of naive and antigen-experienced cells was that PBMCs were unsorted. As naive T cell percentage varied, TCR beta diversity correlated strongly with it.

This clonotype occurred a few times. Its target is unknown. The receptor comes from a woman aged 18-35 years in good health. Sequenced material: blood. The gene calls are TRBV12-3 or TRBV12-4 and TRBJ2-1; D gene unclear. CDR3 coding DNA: TGTGCCAGCAGTCCTGGACCCGCCGCGATCTCCCATGAGCAGTTCTTC. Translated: CASSPGPAAISHEQFF.